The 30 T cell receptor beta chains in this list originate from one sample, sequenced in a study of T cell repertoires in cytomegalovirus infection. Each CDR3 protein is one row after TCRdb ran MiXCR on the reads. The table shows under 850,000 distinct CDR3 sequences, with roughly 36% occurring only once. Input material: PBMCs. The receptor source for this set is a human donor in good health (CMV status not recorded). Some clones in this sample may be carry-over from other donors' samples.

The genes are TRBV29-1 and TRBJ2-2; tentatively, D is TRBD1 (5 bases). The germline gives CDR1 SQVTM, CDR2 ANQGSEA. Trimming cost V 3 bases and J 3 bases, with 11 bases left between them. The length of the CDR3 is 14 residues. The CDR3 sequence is CSVEVGQHTGELFF. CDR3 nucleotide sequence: TGCAGCGTTGAGGTGGGGCAGCACACCGGGGAGCTGTTTTTT.

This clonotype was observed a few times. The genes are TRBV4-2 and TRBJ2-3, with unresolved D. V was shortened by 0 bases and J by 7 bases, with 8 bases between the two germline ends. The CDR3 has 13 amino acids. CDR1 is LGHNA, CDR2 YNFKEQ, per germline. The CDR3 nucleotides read TGTGCCAGCAGCCAAGATTTCGCCTATACGCAGTATTTT. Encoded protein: CASSQDFAYTQYF.

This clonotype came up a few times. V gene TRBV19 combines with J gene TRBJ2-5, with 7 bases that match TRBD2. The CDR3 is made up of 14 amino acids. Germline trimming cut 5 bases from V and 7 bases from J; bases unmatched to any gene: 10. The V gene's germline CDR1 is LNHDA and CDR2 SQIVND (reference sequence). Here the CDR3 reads CASSLGLAAVTQYF. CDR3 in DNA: TGTGCCAGTAGTTTGGGGCTAGCGGCAGTGACCCAGTACTTC.

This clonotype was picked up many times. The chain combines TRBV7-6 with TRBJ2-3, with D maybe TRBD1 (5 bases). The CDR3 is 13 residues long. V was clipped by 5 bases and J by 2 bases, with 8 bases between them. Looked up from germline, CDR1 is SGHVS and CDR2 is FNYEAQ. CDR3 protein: CASSRGYTDTQYF. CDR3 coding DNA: TGTGCCAGCAGCAGGGGCTACACAGATACGCAGTATTTT.

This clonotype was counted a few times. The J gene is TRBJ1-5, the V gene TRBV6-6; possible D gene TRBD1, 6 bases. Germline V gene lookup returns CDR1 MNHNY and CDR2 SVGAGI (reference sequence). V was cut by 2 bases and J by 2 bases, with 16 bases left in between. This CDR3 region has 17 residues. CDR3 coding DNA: TGTGCCAGCAGTTACCCCCTCAGGGGTGAGGGCAATCAGCCCCAGCATTTT. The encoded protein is CASSYPLRGEGNQPQHF.

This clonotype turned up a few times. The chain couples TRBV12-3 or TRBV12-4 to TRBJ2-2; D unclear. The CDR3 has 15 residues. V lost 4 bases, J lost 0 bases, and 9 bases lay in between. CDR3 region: CASSSRRANTGELFF. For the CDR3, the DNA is TGTGCCAGCAGTTCGAGACGAGCGAACACCGGGGAGCTGTTTTTT.

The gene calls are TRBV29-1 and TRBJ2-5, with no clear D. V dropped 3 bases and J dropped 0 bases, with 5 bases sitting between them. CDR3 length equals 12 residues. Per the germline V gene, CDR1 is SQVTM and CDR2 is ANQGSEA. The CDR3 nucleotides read TGCAGCGTTGATTTGGACCAAGAGACCCAGTACTTC. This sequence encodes CSVDLDQETQYF. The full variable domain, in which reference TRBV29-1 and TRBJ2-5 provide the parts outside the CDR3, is SAVISQKPSRDICQRGTSLTIQCQVDSQVTMMFWYRQQPGQSLTLIATANQGSEATYESGFVIDKFPISRPNLTFSTLTVSNMSPEDSSIYLCSVDLDQETQYFGPGTRLLVL.

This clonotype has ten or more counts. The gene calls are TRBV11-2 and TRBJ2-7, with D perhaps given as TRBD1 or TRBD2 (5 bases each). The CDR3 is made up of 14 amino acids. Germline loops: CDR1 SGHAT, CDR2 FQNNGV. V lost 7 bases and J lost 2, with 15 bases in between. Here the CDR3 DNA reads TGTGCCAGCAACTCCCAGGGAGACCCCTACGAGCAGTACTTC. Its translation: CASNSQGDPYEQYF.

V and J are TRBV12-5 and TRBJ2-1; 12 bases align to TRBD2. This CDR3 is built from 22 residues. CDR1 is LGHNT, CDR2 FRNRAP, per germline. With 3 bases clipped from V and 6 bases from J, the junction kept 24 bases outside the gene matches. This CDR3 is CASGFNPLRLAGDVPSTNEQFF. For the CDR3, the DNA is TGTGCTAGTGGTTTTAACCCCCTCAGACTAGCGGGAGATGTCCCCTCCACCAATGAGCAGTTCTTC.

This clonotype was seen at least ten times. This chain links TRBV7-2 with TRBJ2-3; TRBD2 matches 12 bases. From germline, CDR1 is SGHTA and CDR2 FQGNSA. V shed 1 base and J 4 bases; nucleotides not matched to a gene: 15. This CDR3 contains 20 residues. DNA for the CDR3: TGTGCCAGCAGCTTAGTTATGGCGTCCGCTAGCGGGGGGGTTGCAGATACGCAGTATTTT. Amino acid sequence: CASSLVMASASGGVADTQYF.

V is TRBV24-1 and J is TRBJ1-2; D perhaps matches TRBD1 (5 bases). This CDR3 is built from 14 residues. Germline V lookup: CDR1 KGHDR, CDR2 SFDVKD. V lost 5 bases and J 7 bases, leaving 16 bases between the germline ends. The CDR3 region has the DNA TGTGCCACCAGTGTCGGACAACAGACCGCTGGCTACACCTTC. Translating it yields CATSVGQQTAGYTF.

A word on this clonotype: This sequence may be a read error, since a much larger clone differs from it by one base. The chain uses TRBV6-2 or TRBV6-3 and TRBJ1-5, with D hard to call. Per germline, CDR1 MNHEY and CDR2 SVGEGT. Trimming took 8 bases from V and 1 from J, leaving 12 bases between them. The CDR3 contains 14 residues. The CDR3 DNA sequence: TGTGCCAGCGGTGAGGGAAGCAGCAATCAGCCCCAGCATTTT. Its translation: CASGEGSSNQPQHF.

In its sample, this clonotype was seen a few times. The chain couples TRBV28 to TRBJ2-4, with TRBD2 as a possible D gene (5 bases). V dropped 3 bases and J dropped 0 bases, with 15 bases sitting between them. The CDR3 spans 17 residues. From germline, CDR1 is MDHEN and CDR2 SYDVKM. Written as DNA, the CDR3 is TGTGCCAGCAGTTTCCCCACAGAGAGGGAAGCCAAAAACATTCAGTACTTC. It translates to CASSFPTEREAKNIQYF.

Written as DNA, the CDR3 is TGTGCCAGCAGCACGGGGGGGGCCAACGTCCTGACTTTC. Translation: CASSTGGANVLTF. V usage is TRBV9 and J usage is TRBJ2-6, with D maybe TRBD2 (5 bases). Germline CDR1 SGDLS, CDR2 YYNGEE. V was cut by 4 bases and J by 4 bases, with 6 bases left in between. The CDR3 has 13 amino acids.

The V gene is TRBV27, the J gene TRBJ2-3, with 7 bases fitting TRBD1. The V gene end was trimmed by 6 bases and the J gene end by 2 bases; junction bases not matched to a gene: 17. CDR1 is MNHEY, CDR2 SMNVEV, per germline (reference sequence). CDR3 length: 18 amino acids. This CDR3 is CASSVERESQGLTDTQYF. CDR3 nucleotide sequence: TGTGCCAGCAGCGTCGAACGTGAATCACAGGGGCTCACAGATACGCAGTATTTT.

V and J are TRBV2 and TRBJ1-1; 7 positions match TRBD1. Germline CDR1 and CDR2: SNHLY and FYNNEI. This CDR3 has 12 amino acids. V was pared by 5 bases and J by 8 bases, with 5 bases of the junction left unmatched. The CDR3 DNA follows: TGTGCCAGCAGTCGTACACAGGGGGAAGCTTTCTTT. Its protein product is CASSRTQGEAFF.

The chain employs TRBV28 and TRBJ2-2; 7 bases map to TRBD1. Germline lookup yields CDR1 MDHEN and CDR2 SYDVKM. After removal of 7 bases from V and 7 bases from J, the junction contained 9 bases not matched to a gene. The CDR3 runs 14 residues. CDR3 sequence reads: CASIWAGGIGELFF. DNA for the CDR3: TGTGCCAGCATCTGGGCAGGGGGAATCGGGGAGCTGTTTTTT. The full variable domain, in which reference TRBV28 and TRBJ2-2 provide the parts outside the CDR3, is DVKVTQSSRYLVKRTGEKVFLECVQDMDHENMFWYRQDPGLGLRLIYFSYDVKMKEKGDIPEGYSVSREKKERFSLILESASTNQTSMYLCASIWAGGIGELFFGEGSRLTVL.

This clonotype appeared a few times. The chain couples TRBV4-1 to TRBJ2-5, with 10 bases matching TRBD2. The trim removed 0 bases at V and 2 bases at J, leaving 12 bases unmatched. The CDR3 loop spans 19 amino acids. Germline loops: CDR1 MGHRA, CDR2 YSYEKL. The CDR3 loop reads CASSQDHLAGDTPQETQYF. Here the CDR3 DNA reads TGCGCCAGCAGCCAAGATCACCTAGCGGGGGATACTCCGCAAGAGACCCAGTACTTC.

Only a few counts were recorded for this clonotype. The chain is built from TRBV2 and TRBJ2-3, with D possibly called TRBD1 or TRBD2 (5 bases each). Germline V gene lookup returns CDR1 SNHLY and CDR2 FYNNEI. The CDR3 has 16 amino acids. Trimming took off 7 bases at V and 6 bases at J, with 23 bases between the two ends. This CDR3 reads CASTPVGTRDSDTQYF. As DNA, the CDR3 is TGTGCCAGCACCCCGGTAGGGACCAGGGATTCGGATACGCAGTATTTT.

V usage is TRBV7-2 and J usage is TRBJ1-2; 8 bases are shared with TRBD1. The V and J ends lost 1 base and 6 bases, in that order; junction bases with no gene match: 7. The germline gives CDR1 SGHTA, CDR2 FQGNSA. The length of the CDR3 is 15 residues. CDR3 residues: CASSLVGTGGDGYTF. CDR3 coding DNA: TGTGCCAGCAGCTTAGTTGGCACAGGGGGTGATGGCTACACCTTC.

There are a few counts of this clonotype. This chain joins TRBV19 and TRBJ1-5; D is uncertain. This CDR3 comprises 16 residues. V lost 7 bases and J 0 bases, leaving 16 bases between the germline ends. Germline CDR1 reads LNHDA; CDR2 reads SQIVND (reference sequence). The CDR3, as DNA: TGTGCCAGTACCACGTCGGAAGTTTATAGCAATCAGCCCCAGCATTTT. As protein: CASTTSEVYSNQPQHF.

The CDR3: CASTRGEAREQYF. CDR3 in DNA: TGCGCCAGCACCCGAGGGGAAGCGCGGGAGCAGTACTTC. The genes are TRBV5-1 and TRBJ2-7; D assignment may be TRBD1 or TRBD2 (5 bases each). Trimming took off 6 bases at V and 7 bases at J, with 17 bases between the two ends. Germline CDR1 SGHRS, CDR2 YFSETQ. The CDR3 is made up of 13 amino acids.

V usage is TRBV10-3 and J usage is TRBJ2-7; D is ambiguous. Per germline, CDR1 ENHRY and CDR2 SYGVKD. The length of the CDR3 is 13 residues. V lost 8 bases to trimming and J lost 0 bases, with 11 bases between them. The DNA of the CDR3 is TGTGCCATCCTTGGGAAGGGCTCCTACGAGCAGTACTTC. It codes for CAILGKGSYEQYF.

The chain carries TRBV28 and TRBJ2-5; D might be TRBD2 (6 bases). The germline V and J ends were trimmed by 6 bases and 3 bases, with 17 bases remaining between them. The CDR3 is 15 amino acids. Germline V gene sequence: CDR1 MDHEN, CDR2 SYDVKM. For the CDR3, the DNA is TGTGCCAGCAGCAACCCGGGACTTTCCGAAGAGACCCAGTACTTC. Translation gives CASSNPGLSEETQYF.

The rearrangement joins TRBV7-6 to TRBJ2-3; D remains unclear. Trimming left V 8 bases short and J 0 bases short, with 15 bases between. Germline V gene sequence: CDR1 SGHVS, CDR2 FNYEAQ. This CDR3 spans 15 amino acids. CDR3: CASSYQESSTDTQYF. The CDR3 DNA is TGTGCCAGCTCGTATCAAGAAAGTAGCACAGATACGCAGTATTTT. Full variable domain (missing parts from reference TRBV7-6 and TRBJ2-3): GAGVSQSPRYKVTKRGQDVALRCDPISGHVSLYWYRQALGQGPEFLTYFNYEAQQDKSGLPNDRFSAERPEGSISTLTIQRTEQRDSAMYRCASSYQESSTDTQYFGPGTRLTVL.

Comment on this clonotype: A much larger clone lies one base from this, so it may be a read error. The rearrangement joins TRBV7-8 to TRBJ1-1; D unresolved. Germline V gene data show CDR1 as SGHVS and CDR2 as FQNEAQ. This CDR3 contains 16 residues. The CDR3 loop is CASSLADGELYTEALF. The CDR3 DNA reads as TGTGCCAGCAGCTTAGCAGACGGAGAGCTATACACTGAAGCTTTATTT.

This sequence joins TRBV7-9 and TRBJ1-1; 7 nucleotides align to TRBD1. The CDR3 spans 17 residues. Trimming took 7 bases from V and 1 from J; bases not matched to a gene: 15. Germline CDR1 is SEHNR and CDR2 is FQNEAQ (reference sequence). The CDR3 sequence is CASTFGTAVLKNTEAFF. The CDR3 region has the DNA TGTGCCAGCACTTTCGGGACAGCGGTATTAAAGAACACTGAAGCTTTCTTT. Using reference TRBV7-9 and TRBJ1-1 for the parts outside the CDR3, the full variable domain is DTGVSQNPRHKITKRGQNVTFRCDPISEHNRLYWYRQTLGQGPEFLTYFQNEAQLEKSRLLSDRFSAERPKGSFSTLEIQRTEQGDSAMYLCASTFGTAVLKNTEAFFGQGTRLTVV.

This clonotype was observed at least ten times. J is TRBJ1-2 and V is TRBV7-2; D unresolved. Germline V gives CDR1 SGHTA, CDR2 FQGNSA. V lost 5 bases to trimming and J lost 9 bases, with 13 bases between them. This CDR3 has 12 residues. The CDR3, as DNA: TGTGCCAGCAGCCTAATCCTTAAGAGCTACACCTTC. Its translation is CASSLILKSYTF.

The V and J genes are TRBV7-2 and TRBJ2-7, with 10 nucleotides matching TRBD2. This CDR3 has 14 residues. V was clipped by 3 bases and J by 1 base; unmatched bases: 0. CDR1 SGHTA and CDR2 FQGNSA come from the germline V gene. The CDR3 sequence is CTSSFSGGSYEQYF. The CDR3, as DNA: TGTACCAGCAGCTTTAGCGGGGGGTCCTACGAGCAGTACTTC.

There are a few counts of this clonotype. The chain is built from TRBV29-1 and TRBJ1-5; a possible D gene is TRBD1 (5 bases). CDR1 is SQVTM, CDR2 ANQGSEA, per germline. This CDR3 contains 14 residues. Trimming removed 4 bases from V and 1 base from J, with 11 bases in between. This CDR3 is CSVGGGGSNQPQHF. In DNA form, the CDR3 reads TGCAGCGTTGGGGGGGGAGGCAGCAATCAGCCCCAGCATTTT.